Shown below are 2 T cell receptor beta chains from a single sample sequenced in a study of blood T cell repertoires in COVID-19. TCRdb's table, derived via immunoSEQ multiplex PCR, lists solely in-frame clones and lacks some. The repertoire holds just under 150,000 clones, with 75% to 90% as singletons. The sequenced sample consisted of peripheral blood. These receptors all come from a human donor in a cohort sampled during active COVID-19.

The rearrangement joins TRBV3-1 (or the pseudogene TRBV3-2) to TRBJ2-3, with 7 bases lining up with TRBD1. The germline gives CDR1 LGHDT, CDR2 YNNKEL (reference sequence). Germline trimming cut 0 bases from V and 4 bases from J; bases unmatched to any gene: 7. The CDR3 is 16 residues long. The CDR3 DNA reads TGTGCCAGCAGCCAAGAACAGGGGTTCGTCGCAGATACGCAGTATTTT. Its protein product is CASSQEQGFVADTQYF.

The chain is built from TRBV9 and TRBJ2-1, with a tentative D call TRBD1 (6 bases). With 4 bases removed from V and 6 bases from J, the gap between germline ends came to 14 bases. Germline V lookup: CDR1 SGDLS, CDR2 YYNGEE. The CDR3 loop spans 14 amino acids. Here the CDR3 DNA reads TGTGCCAGCAGCCGGAACAGGGCCCCCAATGAGCAGTTCTTC. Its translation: CASSRNRAPNEQFF.